This TCR beta chain was recorded in a study of T cell repertoires in cytomegalovirus infection. Study in general: Both CMV infection and a matching HLA type were indicated by public TCR beta signatures. Whole-study results and caveats: CMV-specific TCR beta clonotypes restricted by HLA-C were the ones dominating the ex vivo response. Summed public TCR beta family frequency identified CMV carriers bearing the relevant HLA.

Trimming took off 1 base at V and 0 bases at J, with 9 bases between the two ends. Looked up from germline, CDR1 is KGHDR and CDR2 is SFDVKD. This CDR3 spans 16 amino acids. Turning to this clonotype: Its specificity is unknown.

Using its own MiXCR run on the reads, TCRdb lists one record per CDR3 protein. The sample records approximately 130,000 distinct CDR3 sequences, 20% to 30% being singletons. The TCR was taken from a human donor in good health (CMV status not recorded). Some clones in this sample may be carry-over from other donors' samples. Sequencing used PBMCs, sequenced either directly or after in vitro stimulation (not recorded which). The gene calls are TRBV24-1 and TRBJ2-1; D gene ambiguous. CDR3 nucleotides: TGTGCCACCAGTGATTTTGAGGAGAGCTCCTACAATGAGCAGTTCTTC. Its translation: CATSDFEESSYNEQFF.